This T cell receptor (beta chain) was sequenced for a study of cytomegalovirus exposure and HLA in healthy donors. Germline assignment: CDR1 MDHEN and CDR2 SYDVKM. V lost 8 bases and J lost 5, with 22 bases in between. The CDR3 is 15 residues long. The table came from immunoSEQ multiplex PCR; TCRdb's copy has only in-frame clones and leaves some out. The data show some 100,000 clones, more than 85% seen once. In this sample, this clone turned up a few times. The chain links TRBV28 to TRBJ2-7; the D gene is possibly TRBD1 (6 bases). Sequencing was performed on PBMCs. This TCR was recovered from a man younger than 35 in good health and CMV-seropositive. The CDR3 sequence is CASAVIQGEENEQYF. CDR3 bases: TGTGCCAGCGCCGTTATACAGGGTGAGGAGAACGAGCAGTACTTC.